These T cell receptor beta chains were read from a single sample in a study of read filtering for tumor transcriptome and immune sequencing. TCRdb re-called the reads with MiXCR, one entry per CDR3 protein. The table includes roughly 46,000 distinct CDR3 sequences, roughly 12% detected once. The sequenced sample consisted of a population of CD138-negative cells sorted from bone marrow. Receptors were obtained from a donor at least 40 years old with multiple myeloma. Each CDR3 is given without its conserved first and last residue. The D gene is left open where the match is weak.

cdr3_length,d_call,v_call,j_call,cdr3_aa
13,NA,TRBV20-1,TRBJ1-4,SARAQSDSNEKLF
12,NA,TRBV19,TRBJ1-5,ASSITQGYQPQH
16,TRBD1,TRBV6-5,TRBJ2-6,ASSYSLGQGSGANVLT
13,NA,TRBV18,TRBJ2-5,ASSLALAKQETQY
13,NA,TRBV4-2,TRBJ1-3,ASSQDRGFGNTIY
12,NA,TRBV30,TRBJ1-2,AWGLGVTNYGYT
10,TRBD2,TRBV6-6,TRBJ2-1,ASTGLAHEQF
12,NA,TRBV28,TRBJ2-3,ASPGASGTDTQY
12,NA,TRBV5-1,TRBJ2-5,ASSLGSGQETQY
11,NA,TRBV6-6,TRBJ2-1,ASSYVQVNEQF
14,TRBD2,TRBV4-1,TRBJ2-1,ASSPEGGRAMNEQF
9,NA,TRBV12-3/TRBV12-4,TRBJ2-1,AWVAPNEQF
10,NA,TRBV29-1,TRBJ2-1,SVEVGGNEQF
14,NA,TRBV7-2,TRBJ1-5,ASSPLPAGGGQPQH
12,NA,TRBV19,TRBJ2-3,ASSMRASTDTQY
15,TRBD2,TRBV29-1,TRBJ2-1,SGRTSGSVGSYNEQF
10,NA,TRBV6-2/TRBV6-3,TRBJ2-1,ASSLPRASAF
14,TRBD2,TRBV3-1,TRBJ2-1,ASSQGASGVYNEQF
12,NA,TRBV7-9,NA,ASSSRRVSAEAF
14,NA,TRBV7-9,TRBJ2-1,ASSSYDRSGHNEQF
13,NA,TRBV12-3/TRBV12-4,TRBJ1-6,ASSLWTVLSSPLH
13,NA,TRBV5-4,TRBJ2-1,ASSLMSIGYGEQF
13,TRBD2,TRBV20-1,TRBJ2-3,SARDFTSGRDTQY
14,NA,TRBV14,TRBJ2-5,ASSPSGGAAGETQY
10,NA,TRBV2,TRBJ2-1,ASSYQGGLWF
12,NA,TRBV29-1,TRBJ1-1,SVEDRGRAPEAF
13,TRBD2,TRBV7-7,TRBJ2-3,ASSFSSGGTDTQY
10,NA,TRBV6-5,TRBJ2-7,ASSAQGAEQY
13,NA,TRBV19,TRBJ2-1,ASSQSGTPEATLF
15,TRBD2,TRBV10-3,TRBJ2-5,AISESLPGGGKETQY
11,NA,TRBV29-1,TRBJ2-3,SVEASGLDTQY
14,NA,TRBV12-5,TRBJ1-1,ASGPFPMDINTEAF
13,TRBD1,TRBV5-1,TRBJ1-1,ASSLDTGGHTEAF
10,TRBD1,TRBV7-9,TRBJ2-7,ASSGEGQGEY
14,TRBD2,TRBV3-1,TRBJ2-1,ASSQIRLAGYNEQF
12,NA,TRBV6-6,TRBJ2-1,ASSYLRDWNEQF
13,TRBD2,TRBV18,TRBJ2-1,ASSLFITGGDEQF
13,NA,TRBV7-2,TRBJ2-2,ASSYGGTNTGELF
14,NA,TRBV12-3/TRBV12-4,TRBJ2-1,ASTPVSDRSYNEQF
12,NA,TRBV9,TRBJ2-1,ASGPGTSYNEQF
13,NA,TRBV5-5,TRBJ2-1,ASSSGQLSYNGQF
10,TRBD1,TRBV29-1,TRBJ2-7,SAGTGQYKQY
14,NA,TRBV12-3/TRBV12-4,TRBJ1-1,ASSIRRGDMNTEAF
12,TRBD2,TRBV6-6,TRBJ2-5,ASSWGRGEETQY
14,TRBD1,TRBV3-1,TRBJ2-2,ASSYRDRGRIGELF
16,NA,TRBV4-2,TRBJ2-5,ASSQGAVAVQYQETQY
13,NA,TRBV7-2,TRBJ1-3,ASSIDRLSGNTIY
12,NA,TRBV30,TRBJ2-5,AWRPSGSRGTQY
12,NA,TRBV20-1,TRBJ1-4,SAADGLDNEKLF
11,TRBD1,TRBV11-3,TRBJ1-1,ASSLDRATEAF
13,NA,TRBV4-1,TRBJ2-5,ASSRLRDQQETQY
12,NA,TRBV2,TRBJ1-5,ASSAGGSRQPQH
13,NA,TRBV19,TRBJ1-1,ASSIRGRMNTEAF